The clone carrying this T cell receptor (beta chain) was recorded a few times. HTBI primers from iRepertoire and Arm-PCR of CDR3 regions yielded the TCR beta libraries. TCRdb reprocessed the multiplex PCR reads with MiXCR, giving one entry per CDR3 protein. The sample yields about 420,000 distinct CDR3 sequences, about a quarter seen once. The entry originates in a study of regulatory T cells in long-lasting Graves disease. The time point: persistent/refractory GD, antithyroid drugs over 5 years with positive TRAb. Generation of the TCR library employed RNA extracted from PBMCs. The CDR3 loop spans 13 amino acids. Germline CDR1 and CDR2: SGDLS and YYNGEE. Germline trimming cut 0 bases from V and 13 bases from J; bases unmatched to any gene: 7.

This TCR derives from a female donor with Graves disease. This sample comprised peripheral blood mononuclear cells (PBMCs), obtained when the disease was refractory, from a patient treated with antithyroid drugs. This chain connects TRBV9 to TRBJ1-2; 9 positions agree with TRBD1. CDR3 in DNA: TGTGCCAGCAGCGTAGAAGGACAGGGGTTCGGCACCTTC. This codes for CASSVEGQGFGTF.